Following are 16 T cell receptor beta chains from one sample sequenced in a study of cytomegalovirus exposure and HLA in healthy donors. 13 Jbeta primers and 60 Vbeta primers were used for the PCR. Repertoires were generated with immunoSEQ multiplex PCR, while TCRdb's copy carries only in-frame clones and drops some. In the table there are some 170,000 clones, approximately 90% of which are singletons. Sequencing input: PBMCs. These receptors originate from a woman aged 25 to 39 in good health and CMV-seronegative.

The rearrangement uses TRBV7-9 and TRBJ2-1, with D unclear. This CDR3 comprises 13 residues. V shed 4 bases and J shed 5 bases, with 9 bases lying between them. Germline V gene lookup returns CDR1 SEHNR and CDR2 FQNEAQ (reference sequence). Written as DNA, the CDR3 is TGTGCCAGCAGCTACCCGCCGGACAATGAGCAGTTCTTC. As protein: CASSYPPDNEQFF.

This chain uses TRBV5-5 with TRBJ1-4, with a weak D call TRBD1 (6 bases). The V and J ends lost 4 bases and 5 bases respectively, with 15 bases between them. Germline CDR1 is SGHKS and CDR2 is YYEKEE (reference sequence). The CDR3 sequence is 15 residues long. In DNA form, the CDR3 reads TGTGCCAGCAGCGTACAACAGGGACGAAATGAAAAACTGTTTTTT. This translates into CASSVQQGRNEKLFF.

The chain joins TRBV7-7 to TRBJ1-2; 8 nucleotides match TRBD1. V lost 4 bases, J lost 6 bases, and 13 bases stayed unmatched. The CDR3 is made up of 16 amino acids. Germline CDR1 and CDR2: SSHAT and FNYEAQ (reference sequence). This CDR3 is CASSYRGAGGKNGYTF. CDR3 nucleotides: TGTGCCAGCAGCTACAGAGGGGCAGGGGGCAAGAATGGCTACACCTTC.

This sequence joins TRBV5-4 and TRBJ2-4; TRBD2 aligns across 16 bases. After removal of 3 bases from V and 3 bases from J, the junction contained 9 bases not matched to a gene. The germline V gene encodes CDR1 SGHNT and CDR2 YYREEE (reference sequence). The CDR3 is made up of 19 amino acids. CDR3 in DNA: TGTGCCAGCAGCTGGGGACTAGCGGGAGGGCCTTGGGGCAAAAACATTCAGTACTTC. Protein: CASSWGLAGGPWGKNIQYF.

The V call is TRBV4-1, the J call TRBJ2-6; D is uncertain. V lost 3 bases and J 0 bases, leaving 9 bases between the germline ends. The CDR3 runs 16 residues. CDR1 and CDR2 (germline): MGHRA, YSYEKL. The CDR3 nucleotides are TGCGCCAGCAGCCAGCTCGGTTTCTCTGGGGCCAACGTCCTGACTTTC. Translating it yields CASSQLGFSGANVLTF.

The chain combines TRBV4-3 with TRBJ1-2; D unresolved. Germline assignment: CDR1 LGHNA and CDR2 YSLEER. The CDR3 is 16 amino acids. Trimming cost V 0 bases and J 0 bases, with 11 bases left between them. CDR3 amino acids: CASSQDEQVSNYGYTF. The CDR3 nucleotides are TGCGCCAGCAGCCAAGATGAGCAGGTCTCTAACTATGGCTACACCTTC.

V is TRBV7-9 and J is TRBJ1-1; no definite D call. CDR1 SEHNR and CDR2 FQNEAQ come from the germline V gene (reference sequence). The CDR3 spans 14 residues. The ends were cut back, 1 base at V and 3 bases at J, with 9 bases in the middle. CDR3 sequence (DNA): TGTGCCAGCAGCTTAGAACTACCCCACACTGAAGCTTTCTTT. It encodes CASSLELPHTEAFF.

The J gene is TRBJ2-7, the V gene TRBV7-2; TRBD2 might be the D (5 bases). This CDR3 comprises 14 residues. The V end lost 5 bases, the J end lost 3 bases, and 14 bases lay between the germline ends. CDR1 and CDR2 from the germline V gene are SGHTA and FQGNSA. CDR3 in amino acids: CASSPRGDFYEQYF. In DNA, the CDR3 is TGTGCCAGCAGCCCACGGGGAGATTTCTACGAGCAGTACTTC.

The J gene is TRBJ2-7, the V gene TRBV5-1; 8 bases fit TRBD2. Germline V gene data show CDR1 as SGHRS and CDR2 as YFSETQ. This CDR3 region has 13 residues. After removal of 2 bases from V and 7 bases from J, the junction contained 5 bases not matched to a gene. The CDR3 region has the DNA TGCGCCAGCAGCTTAGCGGGAGTGGGGGAGCAGTACTTC. Encoded protein: CASSLAGVGEQYF.

The V gene is TRBV6-5, the J gene TRBJ1-5, with D uncertain. Trimming removed 3 bases from V and 7 bases from J, with 10 bases in between. Germline values: CDR1 MNHEY, CDR2 SVGAGI. The CDR3 extends over 13 amino acids. The CDR3 DNA sequence: TGTGCCAGCAGTTATGTCCTTGGCCAGCCCCAGCATTTT. This codes for CASSYVLGQPQHF.

V gene TRBV4-3 combines with J gene TRBJ2-2; TRBD1 matches 7 bases. Germline CDR1 and CDR2: LGHNA and YSLEER. V was clipped by 0 bases and J by 4 bases; unmatched bases: 11. The CDR3 spans 18 residues. The CDR3 sequence: CASSQDPLTGPGTGELFF. The CDR3 DNA follows: TGCGCCAGCAGCCAAGATCCTCTGACAGGGCCGGGCACCGGGGAGCTGTTTTTT.

This clone was counted between two and nine times. J is TRBJ1-3 and V is TRBV6-5; possible D gene TRBD1, 6 bases. In germline, CDR1 is MNHEY, CDR2 SVGAGI. Deletions cut 6 bases from V and 4 bases from J, with 16 bases between. The CDR3 runs 15 residues. The DNA for the CDR3 is TGTGCCAGCAGCCGGTGGGGGCAGGGAGGAAACACCATATATTTT. This gives the protein CASSRWGQGGNTIYF.

The chain couples TRBV30 to TRBJ1-2, with TRBD1 as a possible D gene (6 bases). Trimming removed 7 bases at V and 6 bases at J, with 18 bases between. CDR3 length: 13 residues. The germline V gene has CDR1 GTSNPN and CDR2 SVGIG (reference sequence). CDR3 loop: CASLLTGSHGYTF. CDR3 DNA sequence: TGTGCCTCGCTACTCACAGGGTCCCATGGCTACACCTTC.

V gene TRBV13 combines with J gene TRBJ2-5; D might be TRBD2 (7 bases). This CDR3 is built from 15 residues. V was cut by 3 bases and J by 5 bases, with 16 bases left in between. Germline V gives CDR1 PRHDT, CDR2 FYEKMQ (reference sequence). The CDR3 nucleotides read TGTGCCAGCAGCTTTCAGGGGAGGGATGTGGAGACCCAGTACTTC. Its translation is CASSFQGRDVETQYF.

The rearrangement joins TRBV2 to TRBJ1-2; 7 nucleotides agree with TRBD1. V shed 3 bases, J shed 6 bases, and the junction held 7 bases outside the gene matches. This CDR3 is 14 amino acids long. Looked up from germline, CDR1 is SNHLY and CDR2 is FYNNEI. CDR3 protein: CASSDDRATDGYTF. CDR3 sequence (DNA): TGTGCCAGCAGTGACGACAGGGCAACGGATGGCTACACCTTC.

V usage is TRBV5-6 and J usage is TRBJ1-2, with 12 bases that match TRBD1. The germline gives CDR1 SGHDT, CDR2 YYEEEE. This CDR3 is built from 15 residues. Germline trimming cut 0 bases from V and 7 bases from J; bases unmatched to any gene: 4. This CDR3 reads CASSLGGQGAGGYTF. CDR3 in DNA: TGTGCCAGCAGCTTGGGGGGACAGGGGGCTGGTGGCTACACCTTC.